This TCR beta chain comes out of a study of CD8+ T cells in alopecia areata. Study details: Patients took tofacitinib for 6 to 18 months, followed by 6 drug-free months. The study's findings and limits: Scalp specimens additionally yield sequences from normal skin's resident alphabeta T cells. Affected scalp, especially in alopecia totalis/universalis, had a higher clonality than normal scalp did.

Sequencing relied on a cDNA template that was reverse transcribed from extracted RNA. The method was immunoSEQ multiplex PCR; TCRdb's version includes in-frame clones alone and lacks a portion of them. The sample has hundreds of thousands of clones; 67% are singletons. Trimming left V 3 bases short and J 3 bases short, with 16 bases between. This CDR3 has 15 residues. Germline CDR1 is SGHRS and CDR2 is YFSETQ. In its sample, this clone was seen many times. Its antigen is currently unknown. This sequence joins TRBV5-1 and TRBJ2-7; D perhaps matches TRBD2 (7 bases). The sample in question was CD4+ T cells sorted from blood, obtained at week 0. This clonotype originated in a human donor with alopecia areata. CDR3 coding DNA: TGCGCCAGCAGCTGGGCGGGGGCGGCGGGCTACGAGCAGTACTTC. Translating gives CASSWAGAAGYEQYF.